The present T cell receptor beta chain was sequenced within a study of molecular identifiers for immune sequencing clone quantification. The CDR3 has 14 residues. The V end lost 6 bases, the J end lost 6 bases, and 16 bases lay between the germline ends. One entry per CDR3 protein, called by TCRdb with MiXCR from the PCR reads. This sample yields just under 650,000 distinct CDR3 sequences, of which just under 20% are seen a single time; approximately 0.9% belongs to the top ten. The rearrangement joins TRBV12-3 or TRBV12-4 to TRBJ2-3, with D perhaps TRBD2 (5 bases). The receptor comes from a human donor in good health. Some libraries in this study had Jurkat cell RNA spiked in. Material: naive CD8+ T cells from blood, with Jurkat cell RNA spiked in. The sample's subset: FACS-sorted CD8+CD4-CCR7+CD45RA+ naive T cells. CDR3 region: CASSSDYEKDTQYF. CDR3 DNA sequence: TGTGCCAGCAGCTCCGACTATGAAAAGGATACGCAGTATTTT.